The rows below give T cell receptor beta chains drawn from one sample of a study of blood T cell repertoires in COVID-19. Assay: immunoSEQ multiplex PCR; the TCRdb copy retains only in-frame clones and omits some. Of about 78,000 clones in the sample, about 92% were seen once. The specimen sequenced was peripheral blood. Source of these receptors: a woman between 45 and 65 years old in a cohort sampled during active COVID-19. CDR3s include the opening cysteine and the closing phenylalanine or tryptophan. A D gene is named only where the DNA matches it firmly. Clone size is shown for a subset of rows, as once, few, many or a class of expanded clone.

j_call v_call d_call clone_size cdr3_nt cdr3_aa
TRBJ2-2 TRBV9 TRBD2 - TGTGCCAGCAGCGTAGACGGCGGGAGGGCCCTCGGTACCGGGGAGCTGTTTTTT CASSVDGGRALGTGELFF
TRBJ2-2 TRBV28 TRBD2 - TGTGCCACCCTTGGGACTAGCGGGAGGATGTGGACCGGGGAGCTGTTTTTT CATLGTSGRMWTGELFF
TRBJ1-5 TRBV5-1 - - TGCGCCAGCAGCTTGGCCGGGGATCAGCCCCAGCATTTT CASSLAGDQPQHF
TRBJ1-2 TRBV7-8 TRBD1 - TGTGCCAGCAGCCTCCAGGGGACAGGGATTAACTATGGCTACACCTTC CASSLQGTGINYGYTF
TRBJ2-7 TRBV19 TRBD2 - TGTGCCAGTAGTAGGACTAGCGGGAGCCTGTCCTACGAGCAGTACTTC CASSRTSGSLSYEQYF
TRBJ2-3 TRBV7-8 TRBD2 - TGTGCCAGCAGCCGTGACGGGACTAGCGGGAGTGGGGATACGCAGTATTTT CASSRDGTSGSGDTQYF
TRBJ1-1 TRBV4-1 TRBD1 - TGCGCCAGCAGCCAAGAGGGGACAGGTGAAGCTTTCTTT CASSQEGTGEAFF
TRBJ1-5 TRBV19 TRBD1 once TGTGCCAGTAGTATGAGGCAGGGGGCTAACCAGCCCCAGCATTTT CASSMRQGANQPQHF
TRBJ1-1 TRBV19 - - TGTGCCAGTACGTGGGGCATGAACACTGAAGCTTTCTTT CASTWGMNTEAFF
TRBJ2-7 TRBV27 - once TGTGCCAGCCCCCCTGCGAGCCGTGTTTCTCCCTACGAGCAGTACTTC CASPPASRVSPYEQYF
TRBJ2-6 TRBV18 - - TGTGCCAGCTCCCTGGGACACTCTGGGGCCAACGTCCTGACTTTC CASSLGHSGANVLTF
TRBJ2-3 TRBV7-3 TRBD2 once TGTGCCAGCAGCTTAACGGGGTTAGCGGGAGTCACAGATACGCAGTATTTT CASSLTGLAGVTDTQYF
TRBJ2-2 TRBV7-9 - - TGTGCCAGCAGCTTTCTCCAGGTTAACACCGGGGAGCTGTTTTTT CASSFLQVNTGELFF
TRBJ2-1 TRBV5-1 TRBD2 - TGCGCCAGCAGCTTGGGAGCGGGAGAAGGCTACAATGAGCAGTTCTTC CASSLGAGEGYNEQFF
TRBJ2-3 TRBV19 TRBD2 - TGTGCCAGTAGCAAACTAGCGGGAGGACTCACAGATACGCAGTATTTT CASSKLAGGLTDTQYF
TRBJ2-7 TRBV27 - - TGTGCCAGCAGTTTAACCCCCGACAGACCTGAGGCCGAGCAGTACTTC CASSLTPDRPEAEQYF
TRBJ1-6 TRBV19 - - TGTGCCAGTAGTATAGCGACAGGTCGGGCTAGATCACCCCTCCACTTT CASSIATGRARSPLHF
TRBJ1-2 TRBV2 - - TGTGCCTCTTTTTCGGCAGGGAACTATGGCTACACCTTC CASFSAGNYGYTF
TRBJ1-1 TRBV11-2 - - TGTGCCAGCAGCTTAGCGGCGGAGTCCACTGAAGCTTTCTTT CASSLAAESTEAFF
TRBJ2-3 TRBV6-6 - - TGTGCCAGCAGTCGAACAGGGAGGGAGGGGTTAAGGAACACAGATACGCAGTATTTT CASSRTGREGLRNTDTQYF
TRBJ2-2 TRBV28 TRBD2 - TGTGCCAGCAGTCCACCGGACTGGGGGCGGGAGGAGTCCGGGGAGCTGTTTTTT CASSPPDWGREESGELFF
TRBJ2-1 TRBV20-1 TRBD2 once TGCAGTGCTAGTAAGGCTAGCGGGAGTGTCTACAATGAGCAGTTCTTC CSASKASGSVYNEQFF
TRBJ2-2 TRBV11-3 - - TGTGCCAGCAGCTTATTGGAGGGGACCGGGATGTTTTTT CASSLLEGTGMFF
TRBJ2-1 TRBV4-2 TRBD2 few TGTGCCAGCAGCTTAGGACTAGCGGCGGACAATGAGCAGTTCTTC CASSLGLAADNEQFF
TRBJ1-1 TRBV5-1 TRBD1 once TGCGCCAGCAGCTCGGGGACAGGGGGAGGTGAAGCTTTCTTT CASSSGTGGGEAFF
TRBJ1-3 TRBV3-1/TRBV3-2 TRBD1 - TGTGCCAGCAAACAGGGGGCGGCCGGAAACACCATATATTTT CASKQGAAGNTIYF
TRBJ2-1 TRBV5-1 TRBD2 - TGCGCCAGCAGCCTGGGACTAGCGGGAAACTACAATGAGCAGTTCTTC CASSLGLAGNYNEQFF
TRBJ1-4 TRBV18 - once TGTGCCAGCTCAAGGGCTGGGGGCGAGAAACTGTTTTTT CASSRAGGEKLFF
TRBJ2-2 TRBV11-1 TRBD2 - TGTGCCAGCAGCCTCCGGACTAGCGGGAGGGATTGGGAGCTGTTTTTT CASSLRTSGRDWELFF
TRBJ2-2 TRBV2 - - TGTGCCAAAGGACACCTGAACACCGGGGAGCTGTTTTTT CAKGHLNTGELFF
TRBJ2-7 TRBV7-2 TRBD1 - TGTGCCAGCAGCTTAGCGTCACAGGGGGCTTCCTACGAGCAGTACTTC CASSLASQGASYEQYF
TRBJ2-1 TRBV27 TRBD2 - TGTGCCAGCAGTTTTGTGGCGGGAGCCAATGAGCAGTTCTTC CASSFVAGANEQFF
TRBJ2-3 TRBV9 - - TGTGCCAGCAGCGTCGACAGTGGTGGCACAGATACGCAGTATTTT CASSVDSGGTDTQYF
TRBJ1-1 TRBV24-1 - - TGTGCCACCATCCCCGGGACATCCGAGAGAGCTTTCTTT CATIPGTSERAFF
TRBJ2-3 TRBV5-4 - - TGTGCCAGCAGATACGGGGGTGGGCGGAGCACAGATACGCAGTATTTT CASRYGGGRSTDTQYF
TRBJ2-7 TRBV5-1 - - TGCGCCAGCAGCTTGGGCCCCGAGGATCGAGGAACCTACGAGCAGTACTTC CASSLGPEDRGTYEQYF
TRBJ2-1 TRBV19 TRBD2 - TGTGCCAGTAGCATAGTCAATCCGGGACTAGCCTTCTACAATGAGCAGTTCTTC CASSIVNPGLAFYNEQFF
TRBJ2-7 TRBV11-2 TRBD1 - TGTGCCAGCAGCTTAGTGGGCGGACAGGGGGCCTACGAGCAGTACTTC CASSLVGGQGAYEQYF
TRBJ2-2 TRBV7-8 TRBD2 - TGTGCCAGCAGCTTAACCTCGAGGACTAGCGGGGTCCTGAACACCGGGGAGCTGTTTTTT CASSLTSRTSGVLNTGELFF
TRBJ2-2 TRBV5-1 - once TGCGCCAGCAGCTTGGACCGGGCCGGGGAGCTGTTTTTT CASSLDRAGELFF
TRBJ2-6 TRBV7-7 - - TGTGCTAGCAGCCAGGGACTCCACAGCTCTGGGGCCAACGTCCTGACTTTC CASSQGLHSSGANVLTF
TRBJ2-3 TRBV15 - - TGTGCCACCAGCAGAGACGCGGGACCCACAGATACGCAGTATTTT CATSRDAGPTDTQYF
TRBJ2-1 TRBV4-1 TRBD1 - TGCGCCAGCAGCCAAGAACGAGCCGGGACAGGGACGGTCAATGAGCAGTTCTTC CASSQERAGTGTVNEQFF
TRBJ2-3 TRBV7-2 TRBD2 once TGTGCCAGCAGCCCCCGTGGACTAGCGGGAGGGACAGATACGCAGTATTTT CASSPRGLAGGTDTQYF
TRBJ2-7 TRBV9 - - TGTGCCGGCAGCGTAGGGGGAGGAGGTGAGCAGTACTTC CAGSVGGGGEQYF
TRBJ2-2 TRBV7-9 TRBD1 - TGTGCCAGCAGCGGCACAGGGGGCGCGAACACCGGGGAGCTGTTTTTT CASSGTGGANTGELFF
TRBJ1-3 TRBV9 TRBD1 - TGTGCCAGCAGCCCTTGGACAGGGGGCTTGGGAAACACCATATATTTT CASSPWTGGLGNTIYF
TRBJ1-6 TRBV6-5 - - TGTGCCAGCAGGGCCCCGGGGAGAGAGGATTCACCCCTCCACTTT CASRAPGREDSPLHF
TRBJ2-5 TRBV5-1 - - TGCGCCAGCAGCCCGGGTTCTCAAGAGACCCAGTACTTC CASSPGSQETQYF
TRBJ2-7 TRBV4-1 - - TGCGCCAGCAGCCAAGAAAGCCGGAGCTCCTACGAGCAGTACTTC CASSQESRSSYEQYF
TRBJ1-2 TRBV19 - - TGTGCCACCGCTATGACAGGAGGCTATGGCTACACCTTC CATAMTGGYGYTF
TRBJ1-1 TRBV28 TRBD1 - TGTGCCAGCAGTTCAGGGACAGGAACGAACACTGAAGCTTTCTTT CASSSGTGTNTEAFF
TRBJ1-1 TRBV19 - - TGTGCCACCAGAGGGGGTCCCGTGAACACTGAAGCTTTCTTT CATRGGPVNTEAFF
TRBJ1-1 TRBV3-1/TRBV3-2 - - TGTGCCAGCAGCCAAGATTCGGCAGGTGACACTGAAGCTTTCTTT CASSQDSAGDTEAFF
TRBJ1-4 TRBV2 TRBD1 - TGTGCCAGCAGTGGACAGGGGGTCGAAAAACTGTTTTTT CASSGQGVEKLFF
TRBJ1-6 TRBV13 TRBD1 - TGTGCCAGCAGCTTAGGTCAGGGGGCGAGATCACCCCTCCACTTT CASSLGQGARSPLHF
TRBJ2-3 TRBV11-2 - few TGTGCCAGCAGCCTGGACAGCTACACAGATACGCAGTATTTT CASSLDSYTDTQYF
TRBJ2-7 TRBV11-2 - - TGTGCCAGCAGCTTAGTTTCGGGAGTTGGGTACGAGCAGTACTTC CASSLVSGVGYEQYF
TRBJ1-1 TRBV5-4 - - TGTGCCAGCAGCTTGAACATAGGGGACACTGAAGCTTTCTTT CASSLNIGDTEAFF